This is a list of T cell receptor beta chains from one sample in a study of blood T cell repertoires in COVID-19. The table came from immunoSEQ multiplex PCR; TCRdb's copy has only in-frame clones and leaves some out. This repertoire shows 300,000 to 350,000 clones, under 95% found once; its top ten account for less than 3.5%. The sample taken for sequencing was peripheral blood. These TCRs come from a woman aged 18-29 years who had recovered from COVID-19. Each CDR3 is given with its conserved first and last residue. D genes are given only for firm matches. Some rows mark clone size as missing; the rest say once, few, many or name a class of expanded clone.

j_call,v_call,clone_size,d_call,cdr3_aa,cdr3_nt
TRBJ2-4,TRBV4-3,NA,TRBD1,CASSQDWVTGGQNIQYF,TGCGCCAGCAGCCAAGATTGGGTGACAGGGGGACAAAACATTCAGTACTTC
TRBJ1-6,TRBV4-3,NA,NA,CASSQGGGNSPLHF,TGCGCCAGCAGCCAGGGGGGGGGAAATTCACCCCTCCACTTT
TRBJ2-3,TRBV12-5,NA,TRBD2,CASRLAGGTDTQYF,TGTGCTAGTAGACTAGCGGGTGGCACAGATACGCAGTATTTT
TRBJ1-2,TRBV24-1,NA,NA,CATSERGFGGYTF,TGTGCCACCAGTGAACGAGGATTTGGTGGCTACACCTTC
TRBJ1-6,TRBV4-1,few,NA,CASSQEFTGDSPLHF,TGCGCCAGCAGCCAAGAGTTCACGGGAGATTCACCCCTCCACTTT
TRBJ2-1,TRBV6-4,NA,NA,CAPQGLGSSYNEQFF,TGTGCCCCCCAGGGGCTGGGGAGCTCCTACAATGAGCAGTTCTTC
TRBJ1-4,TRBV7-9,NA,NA,CASSWGPNEKLFF,TGTGCCAGCAGCTGGGGCCCTAATGAAAAACTGTTTTTT
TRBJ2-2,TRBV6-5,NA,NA,CASSLLRGSNTGELFF,TGTGCCAGCAGTTTACTCCGCGGATCGAACACCGGGGAGCTGTTTTTT
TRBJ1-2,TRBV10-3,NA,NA,CAISDPAALTTHYGYTF,TGTGCCATCAGTGACCCCGCAGCGTTGACTACTCACTATGGCTACACCTTC
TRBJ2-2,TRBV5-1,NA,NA,CASSTQGNTGELFF,TGCGCCAGCAGCACACAGGGTAACACCGGGGAGCTGTTTTTT
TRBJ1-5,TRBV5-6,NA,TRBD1,CASSATGIGNQPQHF,TGTGCCAGCAGCGCGACAGGGATCGGCAATCAGCCCCAGCATTTT
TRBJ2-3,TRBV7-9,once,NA,CASSSTGPGRDTQYF,TGTGCCAGCAGCAGTACGGGGCCCGGGAGAGATACGCAGTATTTT
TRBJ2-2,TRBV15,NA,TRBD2,CATSRGLLAGGVGELFF,TGTGCCACCAGCAGAGGTCTTTTAGCGGGAGGCGTCGGGGAGCTGTTTTTT
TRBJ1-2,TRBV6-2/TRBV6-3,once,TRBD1,CASSYSDRVGTGYTF,TGTGCCAGCAGTTACTCGGACAGGGTCGGGACGGGCTACACCTTC
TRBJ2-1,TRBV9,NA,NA,CASSVYLESSYNEQFF,TGTGCCAGCAGCGTATACCTTGAGAGCTCCTACAATGAGCAGTTCTTC
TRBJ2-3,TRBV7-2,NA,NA,CASSRNRADTQYF,TGTGCCAGCAGCCGAAACCGGGCAGATACGCAGTATTTT
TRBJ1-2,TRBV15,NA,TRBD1,CATSDTGQGGYTF,TGTGCCACCAGCGACACGGGACAGGGAGGCTACACCTTC
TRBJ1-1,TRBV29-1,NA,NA,CSARYSLNTEAFF,TGCAGCGCGAGATACAGCCTGAACACTGAAGCTTTCTTT
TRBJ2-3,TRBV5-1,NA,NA,CASRPGRDLTDTQYF,TGCGCCAGCAGGCCGGGCAGGGATCTCACAGATACGCAGTATTTT
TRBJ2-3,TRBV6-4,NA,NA,CASSDQRSGSDTQYF,TGTGCCAGCAGTGACCAGCGGTCCGGGTCAGATACGCAGTATTTT
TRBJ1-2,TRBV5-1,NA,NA,CASSLALGDSLSYTF,TGCGCCAGCAGCTTGGCCTTGGGGGACTCGCTGAGCTACACCTTC
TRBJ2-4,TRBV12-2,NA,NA,CASRLPWREAPKNIQYF,TGTGCAAGTCGCCTCCCTTGGCGGGAGGCCCCGAAAAACATTCAGTACTTC
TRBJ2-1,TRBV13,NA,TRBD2,CASSLVLAGGNEQFF,TGTGCCAGCAGCTTAGTTTTAGCGGGAGGCAATGAGCAGTTCTTC